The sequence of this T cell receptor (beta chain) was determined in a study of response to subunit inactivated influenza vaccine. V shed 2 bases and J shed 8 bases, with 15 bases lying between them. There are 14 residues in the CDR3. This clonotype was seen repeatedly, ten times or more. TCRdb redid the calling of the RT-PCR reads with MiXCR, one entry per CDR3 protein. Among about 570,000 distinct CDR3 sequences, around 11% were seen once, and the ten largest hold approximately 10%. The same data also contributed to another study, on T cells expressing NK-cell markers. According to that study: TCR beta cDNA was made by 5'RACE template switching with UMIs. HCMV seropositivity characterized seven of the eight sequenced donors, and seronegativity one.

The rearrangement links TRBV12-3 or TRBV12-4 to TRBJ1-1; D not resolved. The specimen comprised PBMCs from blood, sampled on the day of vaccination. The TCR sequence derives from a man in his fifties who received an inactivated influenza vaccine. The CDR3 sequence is CASSLSSEITEAFF. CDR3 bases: TGTGCCAGCAGTTTAAGCTCCGAAATAACCGAAGCTTTCTTT.